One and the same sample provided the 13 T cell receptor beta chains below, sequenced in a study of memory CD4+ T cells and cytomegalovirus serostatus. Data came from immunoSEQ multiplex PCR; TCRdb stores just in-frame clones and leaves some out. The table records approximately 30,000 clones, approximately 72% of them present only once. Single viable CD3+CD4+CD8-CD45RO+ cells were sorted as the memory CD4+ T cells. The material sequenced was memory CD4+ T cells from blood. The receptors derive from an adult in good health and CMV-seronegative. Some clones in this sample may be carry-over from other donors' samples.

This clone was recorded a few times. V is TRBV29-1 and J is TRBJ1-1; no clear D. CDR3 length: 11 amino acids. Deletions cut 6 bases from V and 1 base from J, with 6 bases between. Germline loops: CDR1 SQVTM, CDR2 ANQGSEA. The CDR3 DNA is TGCAGCGTGGCCGAGAACACTGAAGCTTTCTTT. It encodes CSVAENTEAFF.

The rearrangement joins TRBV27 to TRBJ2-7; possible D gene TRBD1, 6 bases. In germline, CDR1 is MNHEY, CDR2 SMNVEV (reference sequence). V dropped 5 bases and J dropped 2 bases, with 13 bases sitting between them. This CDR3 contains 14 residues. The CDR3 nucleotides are TGTGCCAGCAGTGCACAGGGTATTACCTACGAGCAGTACTTC. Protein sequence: CASSAQGITYEQYF.

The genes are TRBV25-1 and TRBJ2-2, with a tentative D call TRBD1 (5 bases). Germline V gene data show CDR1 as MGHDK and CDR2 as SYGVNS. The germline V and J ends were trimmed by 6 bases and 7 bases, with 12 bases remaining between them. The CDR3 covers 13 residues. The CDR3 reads CASRSTGVGELFF. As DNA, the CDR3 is TGTGCCAGCAGGTCAACAGGCGTCGGGGAGCTGTTTTTT.

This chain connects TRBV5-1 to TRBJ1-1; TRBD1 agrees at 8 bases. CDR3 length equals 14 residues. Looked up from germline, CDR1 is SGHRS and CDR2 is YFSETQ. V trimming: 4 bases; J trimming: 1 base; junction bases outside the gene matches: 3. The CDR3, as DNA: TGCGCCAGCAGCGCGGGGACAGGGAACACTGAAGCTTTCTTT. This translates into CASSAGTGNTEAFF.

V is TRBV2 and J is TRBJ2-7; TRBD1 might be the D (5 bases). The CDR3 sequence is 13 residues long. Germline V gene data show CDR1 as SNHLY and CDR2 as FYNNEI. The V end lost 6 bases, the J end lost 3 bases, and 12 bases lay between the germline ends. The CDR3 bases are TGTGCCAGCAGGTTGGTTCAGGGCTACGAGCAGTACTTC. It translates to CASRLVQGYEQYF.

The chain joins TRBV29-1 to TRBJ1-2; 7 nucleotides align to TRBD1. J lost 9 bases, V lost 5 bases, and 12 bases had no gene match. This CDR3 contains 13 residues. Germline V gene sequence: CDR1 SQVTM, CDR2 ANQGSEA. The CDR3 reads CSVSTTPTGSYTF. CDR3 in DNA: TGCAGCGTTTCTACCACCCCGACAGGGAGCTACACCTTC. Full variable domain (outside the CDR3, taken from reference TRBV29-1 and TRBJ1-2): SAVISQKPSRDICQRGTSLTIQCQVDSQVTMMFWYRQQPGQSLTLIATANQGSEATYESGFVIDKFPISRPNLTFSTLTVSNMSPEDSSIYLCSVSTTPTGSYTFGSGTRLTVV.

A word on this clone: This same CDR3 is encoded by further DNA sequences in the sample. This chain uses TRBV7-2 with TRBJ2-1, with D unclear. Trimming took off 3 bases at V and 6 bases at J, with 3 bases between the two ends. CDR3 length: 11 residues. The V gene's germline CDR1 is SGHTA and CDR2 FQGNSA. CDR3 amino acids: CASSLGNEQFF. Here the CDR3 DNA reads TGTGCCAGCAGCTTGGGCAATGAGCAGTTCTTC.

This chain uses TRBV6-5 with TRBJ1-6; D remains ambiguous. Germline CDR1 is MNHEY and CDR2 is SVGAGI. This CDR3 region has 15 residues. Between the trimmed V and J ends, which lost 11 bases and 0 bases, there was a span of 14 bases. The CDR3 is CAAGSGFSYNSPLHF. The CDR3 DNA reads TGTGCCGCCGGGTCTGGGTTCTCCTATAATTCACCCCTCCACTTT.

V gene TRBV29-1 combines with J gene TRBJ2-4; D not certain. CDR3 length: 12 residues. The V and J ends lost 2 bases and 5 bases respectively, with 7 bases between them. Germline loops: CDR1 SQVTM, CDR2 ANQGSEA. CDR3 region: CSVERAENIQYF. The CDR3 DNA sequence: TGCAGCGTTGAACGGGCAGAAAACATTCAGTACTTC.

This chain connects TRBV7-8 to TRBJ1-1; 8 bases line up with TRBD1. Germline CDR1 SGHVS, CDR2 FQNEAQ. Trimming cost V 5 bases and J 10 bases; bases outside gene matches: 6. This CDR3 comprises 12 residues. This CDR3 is CASSGGTGGAFF. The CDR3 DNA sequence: TGTGCCAGCAGCGGGGGTACAGGGGGAGCTTTCTTT.

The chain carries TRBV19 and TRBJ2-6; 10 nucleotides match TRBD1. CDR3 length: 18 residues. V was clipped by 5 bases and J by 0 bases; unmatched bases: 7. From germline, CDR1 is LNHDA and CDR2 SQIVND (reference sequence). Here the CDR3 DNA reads TGTGCCAGTAGTGACGGGACAGGGGACAACTCTGGGGCCAACGTCCTGACTTTC. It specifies CASSDGTGDNSGANVLTF.

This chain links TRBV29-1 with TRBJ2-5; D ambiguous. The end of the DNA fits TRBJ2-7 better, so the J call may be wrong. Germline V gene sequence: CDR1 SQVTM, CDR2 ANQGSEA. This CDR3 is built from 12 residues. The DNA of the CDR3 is TGCAGCGTTGAAGACAGGTACTACGAGCAGTACTTC. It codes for CSVEDRYYEQYF.

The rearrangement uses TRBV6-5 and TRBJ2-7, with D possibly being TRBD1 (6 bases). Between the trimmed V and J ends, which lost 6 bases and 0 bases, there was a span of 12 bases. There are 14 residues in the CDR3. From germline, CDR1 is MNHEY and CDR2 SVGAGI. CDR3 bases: TGTGCCAGCAGCCGCAGGGGTAGCTCCTACGAGCAGTACTTC. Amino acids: CASSRRGSSYEQYF.